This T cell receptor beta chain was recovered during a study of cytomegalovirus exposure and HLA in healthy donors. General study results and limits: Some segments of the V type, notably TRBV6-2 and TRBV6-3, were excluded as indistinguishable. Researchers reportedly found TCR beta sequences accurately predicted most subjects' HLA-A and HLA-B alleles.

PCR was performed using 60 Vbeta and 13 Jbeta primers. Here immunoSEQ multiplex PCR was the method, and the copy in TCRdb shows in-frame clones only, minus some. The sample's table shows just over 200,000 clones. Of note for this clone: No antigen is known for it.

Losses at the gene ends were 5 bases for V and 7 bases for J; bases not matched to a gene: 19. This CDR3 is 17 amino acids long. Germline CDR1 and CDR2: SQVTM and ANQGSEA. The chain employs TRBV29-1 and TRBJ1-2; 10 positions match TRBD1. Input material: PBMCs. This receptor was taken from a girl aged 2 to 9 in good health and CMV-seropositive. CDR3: CSVSLGASQTGGFGYTF. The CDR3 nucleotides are TGCAGCGTTAGCTTGGGGGCCTCTCAGACAGGGGGCTTTGGCTACACCTTC.